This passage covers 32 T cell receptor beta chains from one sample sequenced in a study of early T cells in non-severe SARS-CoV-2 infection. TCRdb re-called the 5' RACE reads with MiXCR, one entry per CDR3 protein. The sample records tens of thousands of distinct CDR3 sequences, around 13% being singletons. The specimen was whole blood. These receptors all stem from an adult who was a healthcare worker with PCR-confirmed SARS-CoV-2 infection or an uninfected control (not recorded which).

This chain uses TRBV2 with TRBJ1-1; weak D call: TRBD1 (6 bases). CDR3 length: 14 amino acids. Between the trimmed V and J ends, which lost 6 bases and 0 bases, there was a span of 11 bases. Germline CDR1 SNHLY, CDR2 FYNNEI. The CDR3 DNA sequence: TGTGCCAGCAGACTGGGACACATGAACACTGAAGCTTTCTTT. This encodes CASRLGHMNTEAFF.

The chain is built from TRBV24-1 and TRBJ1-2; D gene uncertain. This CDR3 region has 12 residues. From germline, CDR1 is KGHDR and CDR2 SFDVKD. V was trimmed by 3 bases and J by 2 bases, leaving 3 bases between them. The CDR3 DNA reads TGTGCCACCAGTGATCCAAACTATGGCTACACCTTC. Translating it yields CATSDPNYGYTF.

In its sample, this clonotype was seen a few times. The CDR3 spells CASSQFAKVSTDTQYF. As DNA, the CDR3 is TGTGCCAGCAGCCAATTCGCGAAAGTTAGCACAGATACGCAGTATTTT. The chain joins TRBV3-1 to TRBJ2-3; D is ambiguous. CDR1 and CDR2 from the germline V gene are LGHDT and YNNKEL (reference sequence). The CDR3 covers 16 residues. V was shortened by 2 bases and J by 0 bases, with 12 bases between the two germline ends.

The CDR3 loop reads CASSLEAGWQDTQYF. In DNA form, the CDR3 reads TGTGCCAGCAGCTTGGAAGCGGGGTGGCAAGATACGCAGTATTTT. The J gene is TRBJ2-3, the V gene TRBV7-9, with 7 bases identical to TRBD2. The V and J ends lost 3 bases and 5 bases, in that order; junction bases with no gene match: 8. There are 15 residues in the CDR3. The germline CDR1 and CDR2 sequences are SEHNR and FQNEAQ (reference sequence).

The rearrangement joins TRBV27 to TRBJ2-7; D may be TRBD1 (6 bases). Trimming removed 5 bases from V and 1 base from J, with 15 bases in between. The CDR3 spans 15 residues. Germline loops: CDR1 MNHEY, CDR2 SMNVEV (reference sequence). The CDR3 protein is CASSVTGGPSYEQYF. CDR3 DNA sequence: TGTGCCAGCAGTGTGACAGGCGGTCCGTCCTACGAGCAGTACTTC.

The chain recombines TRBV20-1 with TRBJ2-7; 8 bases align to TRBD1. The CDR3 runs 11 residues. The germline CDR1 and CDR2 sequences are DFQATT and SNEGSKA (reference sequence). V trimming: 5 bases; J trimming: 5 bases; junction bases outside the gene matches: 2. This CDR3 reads CSAPQGDEQYF. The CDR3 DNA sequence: TGCAGTGCTCCACAGGGGGACGAGCAGTACTTC.

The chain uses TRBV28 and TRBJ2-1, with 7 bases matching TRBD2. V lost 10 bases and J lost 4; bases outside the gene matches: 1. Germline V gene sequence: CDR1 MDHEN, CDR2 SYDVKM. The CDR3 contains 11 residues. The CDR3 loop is CATGRYNEQFF. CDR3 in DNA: TGTGCCACCGGGAGGTACAATGAGCAGTTCTTC.

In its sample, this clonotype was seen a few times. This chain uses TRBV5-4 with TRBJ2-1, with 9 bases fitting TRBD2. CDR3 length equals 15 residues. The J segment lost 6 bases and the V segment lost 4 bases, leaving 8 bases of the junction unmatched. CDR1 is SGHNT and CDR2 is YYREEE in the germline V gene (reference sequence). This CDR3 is CASSLVAGGINEQFF. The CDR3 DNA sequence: TGTGCCAGCAGCCTCGTCGCGGGAGGGATCAATGAGCAGTTCTTC.

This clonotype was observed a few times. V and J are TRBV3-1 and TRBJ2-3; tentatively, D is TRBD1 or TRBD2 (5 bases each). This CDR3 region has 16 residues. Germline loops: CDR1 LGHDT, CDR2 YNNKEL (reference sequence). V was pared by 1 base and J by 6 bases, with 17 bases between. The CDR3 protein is CASSQVVRDPRDTQYF. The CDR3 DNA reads TGTGCCAGCAGCCAAGTGGTCCGGGACCCGCGGGATACGCAGTATTTT.

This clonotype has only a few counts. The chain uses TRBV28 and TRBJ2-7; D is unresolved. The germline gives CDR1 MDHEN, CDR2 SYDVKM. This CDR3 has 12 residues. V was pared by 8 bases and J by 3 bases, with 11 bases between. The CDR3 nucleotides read TGTGCCAGCGGCTTGGCGAGCTACGAGCAGTACTTC. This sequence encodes CASGLASYEQYF.

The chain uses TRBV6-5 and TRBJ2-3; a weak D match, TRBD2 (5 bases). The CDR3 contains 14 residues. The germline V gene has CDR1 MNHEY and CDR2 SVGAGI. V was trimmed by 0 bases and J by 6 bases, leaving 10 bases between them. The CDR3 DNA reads TGTGCCAGCAGTTACTCCCCGGGATGGGATACGCAGTATTTT. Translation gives CASSYSPGWDTQYF.

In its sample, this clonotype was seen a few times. The CDR3 DNA follows: TGTGCCAGCAGTGAGGCCGGGACAGGGGATAATGAGCAGTTCTTC. Protein sequence: CASSEAGTGDNEQFF. The chain uses TRBV25-1 and TRBJ2-1, with 10 bases lining up with TRBD1. V shed 3 bases and J 7 bases; nucleotides not matched to a gene: 6. CDR3 size: 15 residues. Germline V gives CDR1 MGHDK, CDR2 SYGVNS.

This CDR3 reads CASSSGAMNTEAFF. In DNA, the CDR3 is TGTGCCAGCAGCTCGGGGGCCATGAACACTGAAGCTTTCTTT. The V and J genes are TRBV7-9 and TRBJ1-1, with D possibly matching TRBD1 (6 bases). This CDR3 contains 14 residues. Trimming took off 4 bases at V and 0 bases at J, with 9 bases between the two ends. CDR1 and CDR2 from the germline V gene are SEHNR and FQNEAQ (reference sequence). The full variable domain, in which reference TRBV7-9 and TRBJ1-1 provide the parts outside the CDR3, is DTGVSQNPRHKITKRGQNVTFRCDPISEHNRLYWYRQTLGQGPEFLTYFQNEAQLEKSRLLSDRFSAERPKGSFSTLEIQRTEQGDSAMYLCASSSGAMNTEAFFGQGTRLTVV.

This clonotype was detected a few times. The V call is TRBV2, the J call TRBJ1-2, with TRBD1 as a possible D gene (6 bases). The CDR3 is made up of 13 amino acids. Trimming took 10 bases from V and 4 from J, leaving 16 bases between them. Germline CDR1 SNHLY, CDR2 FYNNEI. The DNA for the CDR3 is TGTGCCACGGCTTCGGACAGTTTCTATGGCTACACCTTC. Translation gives CATASDSFYGYTF.

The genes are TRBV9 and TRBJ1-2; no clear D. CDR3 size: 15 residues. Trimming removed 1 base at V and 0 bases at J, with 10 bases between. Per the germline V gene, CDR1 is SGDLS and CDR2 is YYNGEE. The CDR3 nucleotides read TGTGCCAGCAGCGTATCAGGACGGACTAACTATGGCTACACCTTC. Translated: CASSVSGRTNYGYTF.

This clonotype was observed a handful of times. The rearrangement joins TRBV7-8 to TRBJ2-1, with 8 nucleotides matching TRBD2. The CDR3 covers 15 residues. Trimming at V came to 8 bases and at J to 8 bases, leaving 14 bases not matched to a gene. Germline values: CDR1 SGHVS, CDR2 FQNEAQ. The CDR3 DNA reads TGTGCCAGCCATTCGGAAGCGGGAGTCGCCCATGAGCAGTTCTTC. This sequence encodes CASHSEAGVAHEQFF.

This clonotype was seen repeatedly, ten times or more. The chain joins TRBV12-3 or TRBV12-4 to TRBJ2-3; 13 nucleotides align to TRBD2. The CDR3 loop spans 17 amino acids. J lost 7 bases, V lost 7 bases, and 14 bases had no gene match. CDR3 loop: CASNSQPGTSGTYTQYF. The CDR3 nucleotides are TGTGCCAGCAATTCTCAACCAGGGACTAGCGGGACATATACGCAGTATTTT.

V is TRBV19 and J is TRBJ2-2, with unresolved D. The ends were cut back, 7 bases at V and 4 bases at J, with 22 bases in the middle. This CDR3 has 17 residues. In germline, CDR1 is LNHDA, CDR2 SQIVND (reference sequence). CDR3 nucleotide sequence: TGTGCCAGTACCACCACGCGATTGAGTCGGGTCACCGGGGAGCTGTTTTTT. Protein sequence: CASTTTRLSRVTGELFF.

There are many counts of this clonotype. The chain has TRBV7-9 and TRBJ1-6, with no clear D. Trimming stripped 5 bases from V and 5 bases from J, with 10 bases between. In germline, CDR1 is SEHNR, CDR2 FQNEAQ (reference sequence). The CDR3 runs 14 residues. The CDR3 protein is CASSQLRDNSPLHF. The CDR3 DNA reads TGTGCCAGCAGCCAACTCAGAGATAATTCACCCCTCCACTTT.

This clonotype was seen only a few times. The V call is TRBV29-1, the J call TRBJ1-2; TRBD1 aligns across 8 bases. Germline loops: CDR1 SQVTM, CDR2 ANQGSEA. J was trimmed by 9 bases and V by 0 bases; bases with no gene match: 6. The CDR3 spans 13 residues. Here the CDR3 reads CSVEDPRTGCYTF. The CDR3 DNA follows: TGCAGCGTTGAAGATCCCCGGACAGGGTGCTACACCTTC.

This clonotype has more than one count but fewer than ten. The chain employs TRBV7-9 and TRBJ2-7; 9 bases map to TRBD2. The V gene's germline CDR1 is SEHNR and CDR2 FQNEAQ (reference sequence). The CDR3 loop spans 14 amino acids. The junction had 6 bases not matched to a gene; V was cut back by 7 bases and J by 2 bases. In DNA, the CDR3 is TGTGCCAGCACCTTGACTAGCGGTGCCTACGAGCAGTACTTC. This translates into CASTLTSGAYEQYF.

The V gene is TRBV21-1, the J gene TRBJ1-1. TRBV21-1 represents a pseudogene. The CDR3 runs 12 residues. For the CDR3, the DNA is TGTGCCAGCAGACAGACGAACACTGAAGCTTTCTTT. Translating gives CASRQTNTEAFF.

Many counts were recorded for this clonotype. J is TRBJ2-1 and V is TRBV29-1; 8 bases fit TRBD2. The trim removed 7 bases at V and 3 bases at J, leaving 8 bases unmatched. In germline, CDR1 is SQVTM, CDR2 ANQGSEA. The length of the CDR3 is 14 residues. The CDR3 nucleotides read TGCAGCGGGCCCCTAGCGGGTGACTACAATGAGCAGTTCTTC. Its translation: CSGPLAGDYNEQFF.

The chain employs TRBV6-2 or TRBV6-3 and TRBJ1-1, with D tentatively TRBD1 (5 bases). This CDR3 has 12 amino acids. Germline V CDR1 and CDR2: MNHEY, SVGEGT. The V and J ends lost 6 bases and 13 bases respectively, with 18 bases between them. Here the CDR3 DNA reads TGTGCCAGCAGATACGGGGGACTGTCAGTTTTCTTT. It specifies CASRYGGLSVFF.

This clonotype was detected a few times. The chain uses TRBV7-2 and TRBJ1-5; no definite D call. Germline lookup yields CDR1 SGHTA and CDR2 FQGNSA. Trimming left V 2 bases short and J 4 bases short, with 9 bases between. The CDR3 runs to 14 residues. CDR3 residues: CASSLSGRNQPQHF. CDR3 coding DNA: TGTGCCAGCAGCTTATCCGGTCGGAATCAGCCCCAGCATTTT. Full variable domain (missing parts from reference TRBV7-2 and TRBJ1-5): GAGVSQSPSNKVTEKGKDVELRCDPISGHTALYWYRQSLGQGLEFLIYFQGNSAPDKSGLPSDRFSAERTGGSVSTLTIQRTQQEDSAVYLCASSLSGRNQPQHFGDGTRLSIL.

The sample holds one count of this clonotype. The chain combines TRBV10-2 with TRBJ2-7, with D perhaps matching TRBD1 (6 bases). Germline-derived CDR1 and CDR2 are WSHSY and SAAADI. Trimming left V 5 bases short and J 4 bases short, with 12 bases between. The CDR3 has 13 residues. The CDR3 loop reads CASSQGNGYEQYF. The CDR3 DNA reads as TGCGCCAGCAGTCAGGGGAACGGGTACGAGCAGTACTTC.

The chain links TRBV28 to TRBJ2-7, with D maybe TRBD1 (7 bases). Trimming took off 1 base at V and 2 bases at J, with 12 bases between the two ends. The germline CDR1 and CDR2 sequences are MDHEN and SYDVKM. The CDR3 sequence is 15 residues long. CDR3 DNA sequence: TGTGCCAGCAGTTTATTCGTCAGGGGGGCCTACGAGCAGTACTTC. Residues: CASSLFVRGAYEQYF. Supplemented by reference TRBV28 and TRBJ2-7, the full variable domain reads DVKVTQSSRYLVKRTGEKVFLECVQDMDHENMFWYRQDPGLGLRLIYFSYDVKMKEKGDIPEGYSVSREKKERFSLILESASTNQTSMYLCASSLFVRGAYEQYFGPGTRLTVT.

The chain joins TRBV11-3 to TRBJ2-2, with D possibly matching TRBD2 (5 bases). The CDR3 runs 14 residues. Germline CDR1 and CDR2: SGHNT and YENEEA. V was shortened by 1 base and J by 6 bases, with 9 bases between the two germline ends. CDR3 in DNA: TGTGCCAGCAGCTTAGTGACGGGATCCGGGGAGCTGTTTTTT. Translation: CASSLVTGSGELFF.

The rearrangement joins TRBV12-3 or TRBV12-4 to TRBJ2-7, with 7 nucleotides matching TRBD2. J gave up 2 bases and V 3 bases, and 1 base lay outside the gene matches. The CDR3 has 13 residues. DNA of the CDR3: TGTGCCAGCAGTTTTGGACTAGCCTACGAGCAGTACTTC. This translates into CASSFGLAYEQYF.

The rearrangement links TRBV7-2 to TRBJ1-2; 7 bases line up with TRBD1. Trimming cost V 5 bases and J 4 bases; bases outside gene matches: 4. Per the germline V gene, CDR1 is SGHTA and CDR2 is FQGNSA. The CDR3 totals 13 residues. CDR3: CASSEGQSYGYTF. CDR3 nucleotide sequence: TGTGCCAGCAGCGAGGGACAGAGCTATGGCTACACCTTC.

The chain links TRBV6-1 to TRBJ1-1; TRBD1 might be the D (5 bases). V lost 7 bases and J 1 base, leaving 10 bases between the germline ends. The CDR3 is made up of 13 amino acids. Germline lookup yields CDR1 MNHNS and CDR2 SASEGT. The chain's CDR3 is CASMRGWNTEAFF. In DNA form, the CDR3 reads TGTGCCAGCATGAGGGGATGGAACACTGAAGCTTTCTTT.

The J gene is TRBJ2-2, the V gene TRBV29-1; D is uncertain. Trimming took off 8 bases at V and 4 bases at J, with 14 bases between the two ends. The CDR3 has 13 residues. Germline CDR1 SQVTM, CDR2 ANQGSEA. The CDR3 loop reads CSHSSLGTGELFF. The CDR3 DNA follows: TGCAGCCACTCCAGCCTAGGCACCGGGGAGCTGTTTTTT.